This T cell receptor beta chain stems from a study of T-cell reconstitution after alpha-beta-depleted transplantation in children. Between the trimmed V and J ends, which lost 3 bases and 6 bases, there was a span of 11 bases. The CDR3 is 12 residues long. In germline, CDR1 is SQVTM, CDR2 ANQGSEA. TCRbeta library preparation incorporated unique molecular identifiers. Each CDR3 protein gets one entry after TCRdb re-called the PCR reads with MiXCR. The sample has around 96,000 distinct CDR3 sequences, over 9% seen once; the top ten hold 14%. The source of this sequence is a human donor who donated a stem cell graft to a child with inherited bone marrow failure. This specimen consisted of PBMCs from the stem cell graft donor, obtained from the stem cell graft. The chain links TRBV29-1 to TRBJ1-2; perhaps TRBD1 as D (5 bases). The CDR3 protein is CSVDTGGDGYTF. CDR3 sequence (DNA): TGCAGCGTTGACACAGGCGGTGATGGCTACACCTTC.